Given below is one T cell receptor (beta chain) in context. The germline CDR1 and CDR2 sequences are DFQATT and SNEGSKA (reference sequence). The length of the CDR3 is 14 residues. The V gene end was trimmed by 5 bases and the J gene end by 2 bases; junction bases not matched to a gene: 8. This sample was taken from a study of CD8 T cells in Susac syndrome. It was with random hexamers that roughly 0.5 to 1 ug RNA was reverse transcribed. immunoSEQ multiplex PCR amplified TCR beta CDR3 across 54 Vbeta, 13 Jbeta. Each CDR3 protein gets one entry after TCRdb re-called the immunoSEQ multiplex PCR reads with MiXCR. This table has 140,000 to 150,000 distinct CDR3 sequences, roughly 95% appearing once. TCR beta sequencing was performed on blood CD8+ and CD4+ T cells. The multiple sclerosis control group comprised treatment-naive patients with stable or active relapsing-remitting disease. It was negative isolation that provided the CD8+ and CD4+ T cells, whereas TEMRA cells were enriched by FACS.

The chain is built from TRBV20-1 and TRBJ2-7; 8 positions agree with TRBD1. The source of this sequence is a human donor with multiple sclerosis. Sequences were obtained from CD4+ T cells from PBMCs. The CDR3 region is CSADRGRGPYEQYF. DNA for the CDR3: TGCAGTGCTGACAGGGGACGGGGACCCTACGAGCAGTACTTC.